The 16 T cell receptor beta chains presented below share a single source sample, sequenced in a study of T cell responses to AZD1222 COVID-19 vaccine. Data came from immunoSEQ multiplex PCR; TCRdb stores just in-frame clones and leaves some out. The sample consists of about 180,000 clones, 85% to 90% of them appearing once. Sequenced here: peripheral blood, sampled on day 0 of AZD1222 vaccination. The receptors were gathered from an adult in good health.

The chain has TRBV7-2 and TRBJ2-5; D is unresolved. V lost 4 bases and J 5 bases, leaving 14 bases between the germline ends. CDR1 is SGHTA and CDR2 is FQGNSA in the germline V gene. The CDR3 runs 14 residues. Here the CDR3 DNA reads TGTGCCAGCAGCTCCACATTGGGGTTGGAGACCCAGTACTTC. Translated, it gives CASSSTLGLETQYF.

V is TRBV30 and J is TRBJ1-1, with D possibly being TRBD1 (6 bases). Germline CDR1 reads GTSNPN; CDR2 reads SVGIG (reference sequence). V dropped 8 bases and J dropped 4 bases, with 14 bases sitting between them. This CDR3 is built from 12 residues. The DNA of the CDR3 is TGTGCCACTCACAGGGCGAGCACTGAAGCTTTCTTT. Protein sequence: CATHRASTEAFF.

Here the CDR3 reads CASSLAGSYEQYF. CDR3 coding DNA: TGTGCCAGCAGTTTAGCGGGATCCTACGAGCAGTACTTC. This sequence joins TRBV6-6 and TRBJ2-7; 8 bases line up with TRBD2. The V and J ends lost 4 bases and 1 base, in that order; junction bases with no gene match: 0. This CDR3 has 13 residues. Germline V gene lookup returns CDR1 MNHNY and CDR2 SVGAGI (reference sequence).

This chain joins TRBV30 and TRBJ1-4; 9 nucleotides match TRBD1. After removal of 4 bases from V and 7 bases from J, the junction contained 10 bases not matched to a gene. Germline V gives CDR1 GTSNPN, CDR2 SVGIG (reference sequence). The CDR3 is made up of 15 amino acids. The CDR3 spells CAWNVNRGRGEKLFF. DNA of the CDR3: TGTGCCTGGAACGTAAACAGGGGGCGCGGTGAAAAACTGTTTTTT.

The gene calls are TRBV5-1 and TRBJ2-7; 9 bases map to TRBD2. V gave up 4 bases and J gave up 2 bases; unmatched junction bases: 10. CDR1 and CDR2 (germline): SGHRS, YFSETQ. The CDR3 spans 16 residues. The CDR3 here is CASSPQGAGGTYEQYV. CDR3 bases: TGCGCCAGCAGCCCCCAAGGAGCGGGGGGAACCTACGAGCAGTACGTC.

The chain has TRBV4-3 and TRBJ1-1; D is ambiguous. Trimming took off 0 bases at V and 7 bases at J, with 12 bases between the two ends. The CDR3 extends over 14 amino acids. Looked up from germline, CDR1 is LGHNA and CDR2 is YSLEER. This CDR3 is CASSQEMSRSEAFF. CDR3 coding DNA: TGCGCCAGCAGCCAAGAAATGAGTCGGAGTGAAGCTTTCTTT.

The chain links TRBV20-1 to TRBJ1-2, with TRBD1 matching over 7 bases. V shed 3 bases and J 5 bases; nucleotides not matched to a gene: 9. There are 14 residues in the CDR3. The germline gives CDR1 DFQATT, CDR2 SNEGSKA (reference sequence). The chain's CDR3 is CSASGRDSVYGYTF. CDR3 nucleotide sequence: TGCAGTGCTAGTGGCAGGGACAGCGTGTATGGCTACACCTTC.

The chain joins TRBV9 to TRBJ2-5, with D unresolved. The CDR3 is 12 residues long. The V gene's germline CDR1 is SGDLS and CDR2 YYNGEE. With 2 bases removed from V and 4 bases from J, the gap between germline ends came to 6 bases. CDR3 protein: CASSVGSETQYF. As DNA, the CDR3 is TGTGCCAGCAGCGTTGGGTCAGAGACCCAGTACTTC.

V usage is TRBV5-1 and J usage is TRBJ2-2; perhaps TRBD2 as D (6 bases). The CDR3 length is 13 residues. Germline assignment: CDR1 SGHRS and CDR2 YFSETQ. V was trimmed by 0 bases and J by 8 bases, leaving 8 bases between them. The CDR3 reads CASSLVGTGELFF. CDR3 in DNA: TGCGCCAGCAGCTTGGTCGGGACTGGGGAGCTGTTTTTT.

The gene calls are TRBV24-1 and TRBJ2-1; no clear D. The CDR3 consists of 14 residues. Germline-derived CDR1 and CDR2 are KGHDR and SFDVKD. The germline V and J ends were trimmed by 4 bases and 7 bases, with 13 bases remaining between them. The CDR3 coding sequence is TGTGCCACCAGTGAACCCCGGGTGGGGAATGAGCAGTTCTTC. Translation gives CATSEPRVGNEQFF.

This chain links TRBV30 with TRBJ2-7; weak D call: TRBD1 (5 bases). The germline gives CDR1 GTSNPN, CDR2 SVGIG (reference sequence). Trimming shortened V by 0 bases and J by 4 bases, and 10 bases separated the two germline ends. The CDR3 is 13 amino acids. The CDR3 protein is CAWSVMDTYEQYF. The CDR3 bases are TGTGCCTGGAGTGTAATGGACACTTACGAGCAGTACTTC. The whole variable domain, filled in from reference TRBV30 and TRBJ2-7, reads SQTIHQWPATLVQPVGSPLSLECTVEGTSNPNLYWYRQAAGRGLQLLFYSVGIGQISSEVPQNLSASRPQDRQFILSSKKLLLSDSGFYLCAWSVMDTYEQYFGPGTRLTVT.

The chain recombines TRBV11-2 with TRBJ2-1; D not resolved. Trimming removed 6 bases at V and 0 bases at J, with 12 bases between. Germline V lookup: CDR1 SGHAT, CDR2 FQNNGV. This CDR3 is built from 15 residues. The CDR3: CASRGGTHSYNEQFF. In DNA form, the CDR3 reads TGTGCCAGCAGGGGCGGAACTCACTCCTACAATGAGCAGTTCTTC.

The V call is TRBV4-3, the J call TRBJ2-7; possible D gene TRBD2, 6 bases. This CDR3 comprises 13 residues. Germline loops: CDR1 LGHNA, CDR2 YSLEER. Trimming stripped 5 bases from V and 3 bases from J, with 11 bases between. CDR3 amino acids: CASSSGLVYEQYF. In DNA, the CDR3 is TGCGCCAGCAGCTCGGGACTGGTCTACGAGCAGTACTTC.

The chain combines TRBV30 with TRBJ1-6, with D uncertain. Germline V lookup: CDR1 GTSNPN, CDR2 SVGIG (reference sequence). This CDR3 spans 12 amino acids. V lost 5 bases to trimming and J lost 7 bases, with 9 bases between them. The CDR3: CAWDRANSPLHF. CDR3 sequence (DNA): TGTGCCTGGGACCGCGCAAATTCACCCCTCCACTTT.

This rearrangement joins TRBV19 to TRBJ1-5; TRBD1 agrees at 9 bases. The V gene's germline CDR1 is LNHDA and CDR2 SQIVND (reference sequence). The V segment lost 3 bases and the J segment 4 bases; nucleotides outside the gene matches: 4. The CDR3 has 15 residues. The CDR3: CASSMGTGRNQPQHF. The CDR3 DNA sequence: TGTGCCAGTAGTATGGGGACAGGGAGAAATCAGCCCCAGCATTTT.

The chain is built from TRBV4-3 and TRBJ2-7; possible D gene TRBD1, 5 bases. The CDR3 extends over 17 amino acids. Trimming stripped 0 bases from V and 5 bases from J, with 20 bases between. CDR1 and CDR2 from the germline V gene are LGHNA and YSLEER. CDR3: CASSQDRGLRTGDEQYF. CDR3 bases: TGCGCCAGCAGCCAAGATAGGGGTCTCCGTACTGGTGACGAGCAGTACTTC.